The subject of this entry is one T cell receptor (beta chain). Antigen: not known. The protocol was immunoSEQ multiplex PCR, while the TCRdb copy is restricted to in-frame clones and leaves out a portion. This sample has about 73,000 clones, with over 70% found just once. The CDR3 runs 15 residues. Germline V lookup: CDR1 SNHLY, CDR2 FYNNEI. Trimming cost V 7 bases and J 0 bases; bases outside gene matches: 6. The data originate from a study of T cell responses to AZD1222 COVID-19 vaccine. The study, taken as a whole, reports: Unmutated regions of variants are reportedly targeted by nearly half of spike-specific TCRs. No day 14 peak samples; only post-peak repertoires were characterized. In a largely white British group with more females than males, clonal diversity was possibly underestimated.

The chain is built from TRBV2 and TRBJ1-3, with 7 nucleotides matching TRBD1. The clonotype comes from an adult who received the AZD1222 COVID-19 vaccine. Sequenced material: peripheral blood, taken 28 days after the second AZD1222 dose. The CDR3 DNA is TGTGCCAGCACCTCGACAGGGCGCTCTGGAAACACCATATATTTT. It specifies CASTSTGRSGNTIYF. Full variable domain (outside the CDR3, taken from reference TRBV2 and TRBJ1-3): EPEVTQTPSHQVTQMGQEVILRCVPISNHLYFYWYRQILGQKVEFLVSFYNNEISEKSEIFDDQFSVERPDGSNFTLKIRSTKLEDSAMYFCASTSTGRSGNTIYFGEGSWLTVV.